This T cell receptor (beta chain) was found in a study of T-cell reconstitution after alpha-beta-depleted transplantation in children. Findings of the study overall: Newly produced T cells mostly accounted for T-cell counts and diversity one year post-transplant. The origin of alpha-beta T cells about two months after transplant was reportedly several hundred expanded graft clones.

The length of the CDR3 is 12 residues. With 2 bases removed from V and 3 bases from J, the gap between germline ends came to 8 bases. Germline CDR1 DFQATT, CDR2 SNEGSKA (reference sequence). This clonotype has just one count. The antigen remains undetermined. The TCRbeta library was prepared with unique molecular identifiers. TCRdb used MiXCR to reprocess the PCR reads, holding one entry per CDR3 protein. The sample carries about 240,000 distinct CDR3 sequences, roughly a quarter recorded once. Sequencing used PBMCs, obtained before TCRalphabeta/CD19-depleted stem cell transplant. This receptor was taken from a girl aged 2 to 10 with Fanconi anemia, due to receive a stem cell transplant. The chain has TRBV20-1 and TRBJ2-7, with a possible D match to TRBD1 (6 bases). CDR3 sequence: CSARRDNYEQYF. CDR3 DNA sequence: TGCAGTGCTAGACGGGACAACTACGAGCAGTACTTC.